This T cell receptor (beta chain) was captured by sequencing in a study of blood T cell repertoires in COVID-19. Looking at the study overall: Spain, Italy and the United States supplied samples that represented acute and convalescent COVID-19. In each case, the material was cDNA or gDNA derived from T cells, B-cell-depleted T cells, or PBMCs.

The CDR3 consists of 14 residues. Trimming removed 0 bases from V and 4 bases from J, with 10 bases in between. Germline CDR1 and CDR2: SGDLS and YYNGEE. In the authors' workflow: Quantification of nucleated cells was approximated via reference gene primer amplification. The method was immunoSEQ multiplex PCR; TCRdb's version includes in-frame clones alone and lacks a portion of them. The DNA gave D and trimming, while V, J and clone size come from that table. The data show over 250,000 clones, 88% seen once. In this sample, this clone turned up once. The sequenced material came from peripheral blood. The receptor's source is a woman between 40 and 55 years old who had recovered from COVID-19. This chain uses TRBV9 with TRBJ1-2; a possible D gene is TRBD1 (5 bases). The CDR3 sequence is CASSVGGGPYGYTF. For the CDR3, the DNA is TGTGCCAGCAGCGTAGGGGGGGGACCCTATGGCTACACCTTC.